This passage covers 13 T cell receptor beta chains from one sample sequenced in a study of blood T cell repertoires in COVID-19. Profiled with immunoSEQ multiplex PCR; TCRdb holds only in-frame clones, not every one. The table shows about 200,000 clones, with roughly 83% occurring only once. The sample consisted of PBMCs or T cells enriched from blood (not recorded which). These receptors all stem from a man in his forties with acute COVID-19.

The V and J genes are TRBV30 and TRBJ1-3; maybe TRBD1 (6 bases). CDR3 length equals 13 residues. Germline lookup yields CDR1 GTSNPN and CDR2 SVGIG (reference sequence). Trimming took 8 bases from V and 5 from J, leaving 16 bases between them. CDR3: CAAPIWGRNTIYF. The CDR3 bases are TGTGCCGCCCCCATCTGGGGGCGAAACACCATATATTTT.

The rearrangement joins TRBV5-1 to TRBJ2-5, with D tentatively TRBD2 (6 bases). Germline CDR1 is SGHRS and CDR2 is YFSETQ. V lost 6 bases and J 5 bases, leaving 14 bases between the germline ends. This CDR3 has 13 amino acids. CDR3 coding DNA: TGCGCCAGCACGGACTCTCGGGGGGAGACCCAGTACTTC. Its translation: CASTDSRGETQYF.

The gene calls are TRBV27 and TRBJ2-7; D is perhaps TRBD1 (6 bases). The germline CDR1 and CDR2 sequences are MNHEY and SMNVEV (reference sequence). The CDR3 has 14 residues. Between the trimmed V and J ends, which lost 2 bases and 3 bases, there was a span of 11 bases. CDR3 region: CASSLGGKNYEQYF. As DNA, the CDR3 is TGTGCCAGCAGTTTAGGGGGCAAGAACTACGAGCAGTACTTC.

V usage is TRBV24-1 and J usage is TRBJ2-1; D might be TRBD1 (5 bases). The CDR3 has 13 amino acids. Germline loops: CDR1 KGHDR, CDR2 SFDVKD. The V and J ends lost 9 bases and 7 bases respectively, with 15 bases between them. CDR3 region: CATSGPKGNEQFF. The CDR3 nucleotides are TGTGCCACCTCGGGCCCTAAGGGGAATGAGCAGTTCTTC.

The V gene is TRBV2, the J gene TRBJ2-3, with a tentative D call TRBD2 (5 bases). From germline, CDR1 is SNHLY and CDR2 FYNNEI. CDR3 length equals 11 residues. V lost 7 bases and J lost 6, with 8 bases in between. CDR3: CASTERDTQYF. CDR3 DNA: TGTGCCAGCACCGAGCGGGATACGCAGTATTTT.

The genes are TRBV5-1 and TRBJ1-1, with TRBD1 as a possible D gene (5 bases). Germline values: CDR1 SGHRS, CDR2 YFSETQ. V was clipped by 6 bases and J by 0 bases, with 12 bases between them. The length of the CDR3 is 14 residues. The CDR3 bases are TGCGCCAGCACCCCACAGGCCATGAACACTGAAGCTTTCTTT. Translating gives CASTPQAMNTEAFF.

J is TRBJ2-2 and V is TRBV19, with TRBD2 matching 7 bases. The germline V gene encodes CDR1 LNHDA and CDR2 SQIVND (reference sequence). V was pared by 3 bases and J by 4 bases, with 8 bases of the junction left unmatched. CDR3 size: 16 residues. The CDR3 protein is CASSIRLAPSTGELFF. The CDR3 DNA is TGTGCCAGTAGTATTCGACTAGCTCCCTCCACCGGGGAGCTGTTTTTT.

Comments on this clone: Germline and junction disagree at one end, which may indicate a read error. V gene TRBV6-1 combines with J gene TRBJ2-4; D possibly corresponds to TRBD1 (6 bases). The CDR3 is 13 amino acids. Germline CDR1 is MNHNS and CDR2 is SASEGT. The CDR3, as DNA: TGTGCCAGCAGTGAAGCGCTTCGTGGGGGCGAGGGGTTC. It codes for CASSEALRGGEGF.

This chain connects TRBV6-1 to TRBJ2-3; D perhaps matches TRBD2 (6 bases). V gave up 4 bases and J gave up 1 base, with 18 bases separating them. This CDR3 is built from 17 residues. Germline V CDR1 and CDR2: MNHNS, SASEGT. This CDR3 is CASSVSVAGLGTDTQYF. In DNA, the CDR3 is TGTGCCAGCAGTGTATCGGTGGCGGGGTTAGGCACAGATACGCAGTATTTT.

The genes are TRBV19 and TRBJ1-4; 8 bases map to TRBD1. In germline, CDR1 is LNHDA, CDR2 SQIVND (reference sequence). The CDR3 totals 15 residues. V lost 5 bases to trimming and J lost 5 bases; unmatched junction nucleotides: 7. The CDR3 coding sequence is TGTGCCAGTAGTCCGGACAGGGTCAGGAATGAAAAACTGTTTTTT. This sequence encodes CASSPDRVRNEKLFF.

The V gene is TRBV20-1, the J gene TRBJ1-2; D is unclear. Per the germline V gene, CDR1 is DFQATT and CDR2 is SNEGSKA (reference sequence). This CDR3 contains 11 residues. Trimming removed 5 bases from V and 0 bases from J, with 4 bases in between. CDR3 nucleotide sequence: TGCAGTGCTCTAGCTAACTATGGCTACACCTTC. Translated, it gives CSALANYGYTF.

V is TRBV27 and J is TRBJ2-7; TRBD2 aligns across 7 bases. Looked up from germline, CDR1 is MNHEY and CDR2 is SMNVEV (reference sequence). V lost 4 bases, J lost 0 bases, and 0 bases stayed unmatched. This CDR3 comprises 13 residues. The CDR3: CASSWDYSYEQYF. The CDR3 DNA follows: TGTGCCAGCAGTTGGGACTACTCCTACGAGCAGTACTTC.

A note on this clone: Different DNA sequences within this sample yield the same CDR3. This chain joins TRBV7-8 and TRBJ2-7, with 8 bases identical to TRBD2. There are 14 residues in the CDR3. Trimming removed 3 bases from V and 4 bases from J; junction bases left unmatched: 5. Germline V lookup: CDR1 SGHVS, CDR2 FQNEAQ. The CDR3 region has the DNA TGTGCCAGCAGCTTGCCGAGCGGGAGTTACGAGCAGTACTTC. Amino acid sequence: CASSLPSGSYEQYF. Full variable domain (missing parts from reference TRBV7-8 and TRBJ2-7): GAGVSQSPRYKVAKRGQDVALRCDPISGHVSLFWYQQALGQGPEFLTYFQNEAQLDKSGLPSDRFFAERPEGSVSTLKIQRTQQEDSAVYLCASSLPSGSYEQYFGPGTRLTVT.